Below are 9 T cell receptor beta chains sequenced from a single sample in a study of cytomegalovirus exposure and HLA in healthy donors. It was with 60 Vbeta and 13 Jbeta primers that the PCR ran. The table came from immunoSEQ multiplex PCR; TCRdb's copy has only in-frame clones and leaves some out. The sample lists roughly 160,000 clones, 75% occurring once. Sequenced sample: PBMCs. The source is a female donor in good health and CMV-seronegative.

Only a few counts were recorded for this clone. The V call is TRBV4-3, the J call TRBJ1-4; 8 positions match TRBD1. This CDR3 is built from 16 residues. The V gene end was trimmed by 0 bases and the J gene end by 6 bases; junction bases not matched to a gene: 6. CDR1 is LGHNA and CDR2 is YSLEER in the germline V gene. The CDR3 loop reads CASSQEAGTGYEKLFF. DNA of the CDR3: TGCGCCAGCAGCCAAGAGGCCGGGACAGGATATGAAAAACTGTTTTTT.

The chain employs TRBV7-3 and TRBJ2-5, with a tentative D call TRBD1 (6 bases). V lost 3 bases and J lost 3, with 11 bases in between. The germline CDR1 and CDR2 sequences are SGHTA and FQGTGA. The CDR3 length is 14 residues. The CDR3 bases are TGTGCCAGCAGCTTGTCAGGGGTTGAAGAGACCCAGTACTTC. Its protein product is CASSLSGVEETQYF. The full variable domain, completed using reference TRBV7-3 and TRBJ2-5, is GAGVSQTPSNKVTEKGKYVELRCDPISGHTALYWYRQSLGQGPEFLIYFQGTGAADDSGLPNDRFFAVRPEGSVSTLKIQRTERGDSAVYLCASSLSGVEETQYFGPGTRLLVL.

A remark on this clone: At the DNA level, this CDR3 is encoded by other sequences in the same sample as well. V and J are TRBV15 and TRBJ1-5; maybe TRBD1 (5 bases). Looked up from germline, CDR1 is LNHNV and CDR2 is YYDKDF (reference sequence). The length of the CDR3 is 14 residues. Trimming stripped 8 bases from V and 0 bases from J, with 11 bases between. The CDR3 bases are TGTGCCACCTCACCCGACAGTAGCAATCAGCCCCAGCATTTT. It specifies CATSPDSSNQPQHF.

This chain connects TRBV19 to TRBJ2-1; the D is unclear. The CDR3 runs 13 residues. V was shortened by 6 bases and J by 3 bases, with 9 bases between the two germline ends. Germline-derived CDR1 and CDR2 are LNHDA and SQIVND (reference sequence). The CDR3: CASSPVLYNEQFF. The CDR3 bases are TGTGCCAGTAGCCCTGTCCTCTACAATGAGCAGTTCTTC.

The rearrangement links TRBV6-5 to TRBJ2-5; 9 nucleotides agree with TRBD2. The J call could be wrong; TRBJ2-7 is a better fit for the DNA end. The germline CDR1 and CDR2 sequences are MNHEY and SVGAGI. CDR3 length: 16 amino acids. This chain's CDR3 is CASSSTSGHNSYEQYF. The CDR3 bases are TGTGCCAGCAGTTCCACTAGCGGGCATAACTCCTACGAGCAGTACTTC.

This clone was counted a few times. This chain uses TRBV7-2 with TRBJ1-2, with 8 bases fitting TRBD1. Germline trimming cut 4 bases from V and 6 bases from J; bases unmatched to any gene: 4. Germline CDR1 SGHTA, CDR2 FQGNSA. The CDR3 loop spans 13 amino acids. The CDR3 DNA reads as TGTGCCAGCAGCTACCAGGGGGCGGATGGCTACACCTTC. This codes for CASSYQGADGYTF. Together with reference TRBV7-2 and TRBJ1-2, the CDR3 gives the full variable domain: GAGVSQSPSNKVTEKGKDVELRCDPISGHTALYWYRQSLGQGLEFLIYFQGNSAPDKSGLPSDRFSAERTGGSVSTLTIQRTQQEDSAVYLCASSYQGADGYTFGSGTRLTVV.

This clone was detected a few times. This chain connects TRBV19 to TRBJ2-1, with D possibly being TRBD1 (5 bases). CDR1 and CDR2 (germline): LNHDA, SQIVND (reference sequence). The CDR3 spans 15 residues. V was trimmed by 3 bases and J by 6 bases, leaving 15 bases between them. CDR3 coding DNA: TGTGCCAGTAGTATGCGCCAGGGTAGTGGCAATGAGCAGTTCTTC. It codes for CASSMRQGSGNEQFF.

The gene calls are TRBV30 and TRBJ2-1; 11 bases line up with TRBD2. J gave up 4 bases and V 4 bases, and 0 bases lay outside the gene matches. Germline V gives CDR1 GTSNPN, CDR2 SVGIG (reference sequence). CDR3 length: 13 residues. For the CDR3, the DNA is TGTGCCTGGACTAGCGGGAGGTACAATGAGCAGTTCTTC. Protein sequence: CAWTSGRYNEQFF.

The V gene is TRBV6-1, the J gene TRBJ2-5, with D possibly TRBD1 on 5 matching bases. The closer fit of TRBJ2-7 to the DNA end suggests the J call may be wrong. This CDR3 is 14 amino acids long. Germline assignment: CDR1 MNHNS and CDR2 SASEGT. The CDR3 DNA follows: TGTGCCAGCAGTGAAGACCCAGGGCCCTACGAGCAGTACTTC. Encoded protein: CASSEDPGPYEQYF.